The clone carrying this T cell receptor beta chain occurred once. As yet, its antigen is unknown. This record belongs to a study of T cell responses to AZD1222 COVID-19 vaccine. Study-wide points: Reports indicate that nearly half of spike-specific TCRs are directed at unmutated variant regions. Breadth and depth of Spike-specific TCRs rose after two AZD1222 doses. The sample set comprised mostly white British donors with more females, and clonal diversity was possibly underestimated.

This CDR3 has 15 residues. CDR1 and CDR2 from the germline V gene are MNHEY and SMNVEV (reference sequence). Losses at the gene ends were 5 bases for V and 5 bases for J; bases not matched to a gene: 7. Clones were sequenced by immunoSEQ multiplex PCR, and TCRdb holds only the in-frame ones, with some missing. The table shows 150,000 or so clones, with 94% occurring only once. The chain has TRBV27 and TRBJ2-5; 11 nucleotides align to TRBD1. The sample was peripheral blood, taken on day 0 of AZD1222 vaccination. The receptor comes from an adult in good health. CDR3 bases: TGTGCCAGCAGTACCGGGACAGGGGGTGTTGAGACCCAGTACTTC. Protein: CASSTGTGGVETQYF.